This T cell receptor beta chain was observed in a study of T cell repertoires in cytomegalovirus infection. Looking at the study overall: Public TCR beta signatures marked donors with CMV infection and the matching HLA.

MiXCR, run by TCRdb on the reads, gives a single entry per CDR3 protein. Of 700,000 to 950,000 distinct CDR3 sequences listed, about 33% are singletons. In germline, CDR1 is LNHNV, CDR2 YYDKDF (reference sequence). With 6 bases removed from V and 1 base from J, the gap between germline ends came to 11 bases. The CDR3 has 14 residues. On this clonotype itself: Its antigen is currently unknown.

This chain connects TRBV15 to TRBJ2-3; D unclear. Sample: cultured CD8+ T cells from PBMCs, taken from culture after CMV antigen stimulation. This receptor was taken from a human donor in good health (CMV status not recorded). Some clones in this sample may be carry-over from other donors' samples. The CDR3 DNA is TGTGCCACCAGTAAGGGCCCGGGCACAGATACGCAGTATTTT. Translating gives CATSKGPGTDTQYF.